Each of the 2 T cell receptor beta chains below was sequenced from the same sample in a study of cytomegalovirus exposure and HLA in healthy donors. Primers included in the PCR were 60 Vbeta and 13 Jbeta primers. Clones were sequenced by immunoSEQ multiplex PCR, and TCRdb holds only the in-frame ones, with some missing. The sample consists of about 220,000 clones, about 74% of them appearing once. Input material: PBMCs. The receptor source for this set is a woman in her thirties in good health and CMV-seronegative.

The CDR3 nucleotides read TGTGCCAGCAGTCATCGCCTCGGGACAGGGGGAGAGACCCAGTACTTC. This translates into CASSHRLGTGGETQYF. The rearrangement joins TRBV5-6 to TRBJ2-5; 11 bases match TRBD1. Germline V gene data show CDR1 as SGHDT and CDR2 as YYEEEE. Germline trimming cut 5 bases from V and 4 bases from J; bases unmatched to any gene: 10. CDR3 size: 16 residues.

A remark on this clone: The junction departs from the called germline gene at one end, perhaps through a read error. The same CDR3 arises from other DNA sequences in this sample as well. The CDR3 sequence: CSSSLEGAEAFF. The CDR3, as DNA: TGTTCCAGCAGCTTGGAGGGCGCTGAAGCTTTCTTT. V gene TRBV7-9 combines with J gene TRBJ1-1, with D unresolved. The CDR3 is 12 residues long. The germline V gene has CDR1 SEHNR and CDR2 FQNEAQ (reference sequence).